These 17 T cell receptor beta chains were sequenced from one sample in a study of blood T cell repertoires in COVID-19. Libraries were prepared by immunoSEQ multiplex PCR; TCRdb keeps only in-frame clonotypes and omits some of them. The repertoire includes some 140,000 clones, 65% to 80% of them detected once, and under 15% sits in the top ten. What was sequenced was peripheral blood. These receptors were obtained from a man aged 80 or over with acute or convalescent COVID-19.

The rearrangement uses TRBV12-5 and TRBJ1-2; TRBD1 might be the D (6 bases). Per germline, CDR1 LGHNT and CDR2 FRNRAP. The CDR3 extends over 16 amino acids. Trimming removed 6 bases from V and 5 bases from J, with 22 bases in between. This chain's CDR3 is CASGGQRYYAKYGYTF. The CDR3 DNA follows: TGTGCTAGTGGCGGACAGAGGTACTATGCGAAGTATGGCTACACCTTC.

This clone was counted ten times or more. The chain employs TRBV28 and TRBJ2-2; 8 bases are a match to TRBD1. V trimming: 7 bases; J trimming: 8 bases; junction bases outside the gene matches: 9. CDR1 and CDR2 from the germline V gene are MDHEN and SYDVKM. This CDR3 comprises 14 residues. CDR3 in DNA: TGTGCCAGCAAAAAGACAGGGGCGGTTGGGGAGCTGTTTTTT. This gives the protein CASKKTGAVGELFF.

This clone was seen only a few times. The J gene is TRBJ2-1, the V gene TRBV11-3; 11 bases match TRBD1. From germline, CDR1 is SGHNT and CDR2 YENEEA. This CDR3 region has 15 residues. V was pared by 5 bases and J by 3 bases, with 3 bases of the junction left unmatched. CDR3 DNA sequence: TGTGCCAGCAGCACAGGGACAGGGGGCTACAATGAGCAGTTCTTC. This gives the protein CASSTGTGGYNEQFF.

The chain recombines TRBV6-5 with TRBJ1-1, with 8 bases matching TRBD1. The CDR3 has 15 residues. The V gene end was trimmed by 6 bases and the J gene end by 2 bases; junction bases not matched to a gene: 8. Germline CDR1 MNHEY, CDR2 SVGAGI. This CDR3 reads CASSPQGALNTEAFF. DNA for the CDR3: TGTGCCAGCAGCCCCCAGGGGGCCTTAAACACTGAAGCTTTCTTT.

In this sample, this clone turned up a few times. This rearrangement joins TRBV19 to TRBJ1-5; no definite D call. V lost 1 base to trimming and J lost 1 base, with 5 bases between them. The CDR3 length is 14 residues. Germline CDR1 LNHDA, CDR2 SQIVND (reference sequence). CDR3 DNA: TGTGCCAGTAGTATAGGAGGAAGCAATCAGCCCCAGCATTTT. Its protein is CASSIGGSNQPQHF. Full variable domain (outside the CDR3, taken from reference TRBV19 and TRBJ1-5): DGGITQSPKYLFRKEGQNVTLSCEQNLNHDAMYWYRQDPGQGLRLIYYSQIVNDFQKGDIAEGYSVSREKKESFPLTVTSAQKNPTAFYLCASSIGGSNQPQHFGDGTRLSIL.

The CDR3 DNA reads TGTGCCTGGAGTACAGATTCGCCGGGACTAACCTTC. It yields the protein CAWSTDSPGLTF. This chain uses TRBV30 with TRBJ1-2; tentative D call: TRBD1 (5 bases). Germline lookup yields CDR1 GTSNPN and CDR2 SVGIG (reference sequence). The CDR3 totals 12 residues. Between the trimmed V and J ends, which lost 2 bases and 14 bases, there was a span of 18 bases. The full variable domain, with the rest looked up from reference TRBV30 and TRBJ1-2, is SQTIHQWPATLVQPVGSPLSLECTVEGTSNPNLYWYRQAAGRGLQLLFYSVGIGQISSEVPQNLSASRPQDRQFILSSKKLLLSDSGFYLCAWSTDSPGLTFGSGTRLTVV.

The chain links TRBV7-9 to TRBJ1-6, with TRBD1 matching 9 bases. J gave up 8 bases and V 0 bases, and 5 bases lay outside the gene matches. The CDR3 length is 16 residues. Germline V gene sequence: CDR1 SEHNR, CDR2 FQNEAQ (reference sequence). CDR3 nucleotide sequence: TGTGCCAGCAGCTTAGCGACCACAGGGGGCTATTCACCCCTCCACTTT. It yields the protein CASSLATTGGYSPLHF.

The table lists this clone with a few counts. This rearrangement joins TRBV15 to TRBJ2-7; no clear D gene. The CDR3 is 13 residues long. V was trimmed by 0 bases and J by 7 bases, leaving 10 bases between them. Germline CDR1 and CDR2: LNHNV and YYDKDF (reference sequence). CDR3 residues: CATSRDGGKEQYF. CDR3 DNA: TGTGCCACCAGCAGAGATGGCGGAAAAGAGCAGTACTTC.

This clone was recorded only once. V usage is TRBV7-2 and J usage is TRBJ2-4, with 9 positions matching TRBD2. Germline trimming cut 5 bases from V and 5 bases from J; bases unmatched to any gene: 4. Per the germline V gene, CDR1 is SGHTA and CDR2 is FQGNSA. This CDR3 contains 14 residues. Written as DNA, the CDR3 is TGTGCCAGCAGCGCCTCTAGCGGGGAAAACATTCAGTACTTC. It is translated as CASSASSGENIQYF.

The chain uses TRBV6-5 and TRBJ2-4, with 8 bases lining up with TRBD2. Losses at the gene ends were 10 bases for V and 1 base for J; bases not matched to a gene: 9. In germline, CDR1 is MNHEY, CDR2 SVGAGI. The CDR3 is 15 residues long. CDR3 nucleotide sequence: TGTGCCACTAAGGATGGCGGGGGGGCCAAAAACATTCAGTACTTC. Its translation: CATKDGGGAKNIQYF.

The chain carries TRBV14 and TRBJ1-2; 7 nucleotides align to TRBD1. The CDR3 totals 15 residues. Germline loops: CDR1 SGHDN, CDR2 FVKESK. Unmatched junction bases numbered 8, after V lost 4 bases and J lost 3 bases. For the CDR3, the DNA is TGTGCCAGCAGCCCCCTGCAGGGGGGATACTATGGCTACACCTTC. As protein: CASSPLQGGYYGYTF.

V is TRBV7-2 and J is TRBJ2-3; tentative D call: TRBD2 (6 bases). V was trimmed by 3 bases and J by 4 bases, leaving 14 bases between them. The CDR3 runs 15 residues. CDR1 SGHTA and CDR2 FQGNSA come from the germline V gene. The CDR3 region has the DNA TGTGCCAGCAGCTTTCAACTAGCCGAATCAGATACGCAGTATTTT. Residues: CASSFQLAESDTQYF.

A few counts support this clone. This chain links TRBV6-5 with TRBJ2-3; 7 nucleotides agree with TRBD1. CDR1 MNHEY and CDR2 SVGAGI come from the germline V gene. The CDR3 loop spans 15 amino acids. J was trimmed by 0 bases and V by 6 bases; bases with no gene match: 6. The CDR3 protein is CASSLRGLSTDTQYF. CDR3 bases: TGTGCCAGCAGCTTAAGGGGGCTCAGCACAGATACGCAGTATTTT.

The CDR3 here is CASRAGSGYEQYF. CDR3 bases: TGTGCCAGCCGCGCAGGGTCCGGCTACGAGCAGTACTTC. The V gene is TRBV5-4, the J gene TRBJ2-7; TRBD1 is a possible D gene (5 bases). Germline V gives CDR1 SGHNT, CDR2 YYREEE (reference sequence). This CDR3 region has 13 residues. V lost 7 bases and J lost 3, with 14 bases in between. Full variable domain (outside the CDR3, taken from reference TRBV5-4 and TRBJ2-7): ETGVTQSPTHLIKTRGQQVTLRCSSQSGHNTVSWYQQALGQGPQFIFQYYREEENGRGNFPPRFSGLQFPNYSSELNVNALELDDSALYLCASRAGSGYEQYFGPGTRLTVT.

V is TRBV20-1 and J is TRBJ1-5; D remains ambiguous. Germline V lookup: CDR1 DFQATT, CDR2 SNEGSKA (reference sequence). The ends were cut back, 3 bases at V and 6 bases at J, with 12 bases in the middle. The CDR3 length is 13 residues. CDR3 loop: CSASQGSGQPQHF. CDR3 in DNA: TGCAGTGCTAGTCAAGGTTCGGGTCAGCCCCAGCATTTT.

V and J are TRBV7-3 and TRBJ1-2; 8 nucleotides align to TRBD1. The CDR3 is 16 amino acids. V lost 5 bases and J lost 4; bases outside the gene matches: 12. Germline V CDR1 and CDR2: SGHTA, FQGTGA. CDR3 loop: CASSPTGEPGLYGYTF. The DNA of the CDR3 is TGTGCCAGCAGCCCGACAGGGGAGCCTGGCCTCTATGGCTACACCTTC.

The V and J genes are TRBV10-3 and TRBJ2-1; TRBD2 is a possible D gene (7 bases). The V and J ends lost 5 bases and 2 bases respectively, with 13 bases between them. Germline-derived CDR1 and CDR2 are ENHRY and SYGVKD. The CDR3 consists of 15 residues. The CDR3 nucleotides are TGTGCCATCAGTAACGGGGGGCTAACCTACAATGAGCAGTTCTTC. Protein product: CAISNGGLTYNEQFF.